This TCR beta chain comes out of a study of blood T cell repertoires in COVID-19. Overall study: PBMCs, B-cell-depleted T cells, or T cells were the source of the cDNA or gDNA that made up the material.

Methods used by the authors: Estimates of nucleated cell counts were drawn from the amplification of reference gene primers. TCRdb's copy holds only in-frame clones and misses some; the assay was immunoSEQ multiplex PCR. The V and J calls and clone size are taken from that table; D and trimming were inferred from the DNA. The sample includes about 400,000 clones, roughly 89% of them seen just once. Germline V lookup: CDR1 SGDLS, CDR2 YYNGEE. The CDR3 has 15 amino acids. V lost 0 bases and J lost 3, with 10 bases in between. Cohorts were based on clinical histories the participants reported. This clonotype was obtained from a woman between 50 and 59 years old who had recovered from COVID-19. The rearrangement joins TRBV9 to TRBJ2-1, with D possibly TRBD2 on 6 matching bases. The sequenced sample was PBMCs or T cells enriched from blood (not recorded which). CDR3 nucleotide sequence: TGTGCCAGCAGCGTAGATAGCGGAATCTACAATGAGCAGTTCTTC. It encodes CASSVDSGIYNEQFF.